One T cell receptor beta chain is described in this entry. Its antigen is not yet known. No base-level quality is on record; no much larger clone is a single base apart. The patients picked for sequencing were ones in whom flow cytometry had shown an expansion of CD8+CD57+ cells. Every patient had a diagnosis of severe acquired aplastic anemia based on International Study of Aplastic Anemia and Agranulocytosis and Camitta criteria. No patient had received any therapy when blood was sampled. In this study, sorted CD4+ and CD8+ T cells from the blood of healthy subjects and of severe aplastic anemia patients had their TCR repertoires deep-sequenced. In the USA, patient enrollment took place under clinicaltrials.gov protocols 00001620, 01623167, 00001397, 00071045, 00081523 and 00961064. Ficoll-Paque density gradient centrifugation was used to isolate peripheral blood mononuclear cells. Before DNA extraction, CD4+ and CD8+ T cells were sorted by FACS or by magnetic beads.

V has 8 bases trimmed and J has 2 bases trimmed; junction bases matching no gene number 14. The CDR3 runs 19 amino acids, cysteine and phenylalanine included. The CDR3 DNA has 57 bases and is translated from base 1. The entry originates in a study of CD8+CD57+ T cells in acquired aplastic anemia (dated by TCRdb to the late 2010s). About the investigation overall: Extracted DNA from sorted CD4+ and CD8+ cells averaged around 3.4 ug, ranging from about 0.18 to 27.4 ug. A CD8+CD57+ expansion meant a frequency higher than the mean frequency seen in healthy subjects. Broader findings and caveats from the paper: Around 27 CD8+ CDR3 sequences were found to be shared between patients and controls, but these sequences appeared to be highly expressed in patients and within the immunodominant clones of the patients. Between patients and healthy controls, no significant difference in CD8+ Simpson's diversity was found (P=0.060).

TCR beta VDJ combination and CDR3 sequence profiling used genomic DNA as the template. TCR repertoire sequencing was run on an Illumina HiSeq 2000. The authors' pipeline ran thus. Repertoire assessment relied on Simpson's diversity index, CDR3 size and DJ length profiles, and TRBV/TRBJ rearrangement plots. The most abundant DNA sequence in the deep sequencing data was defined as the immunodominant clone. CDR3 amino acid sequences were screened for sharing across subjects and were compared with published repertoires and the VDJdb database. Clones were called with MiXCR by TCRdb after fastp trimmed the public reads at Q25, and only in-frame beta chains were retained. Each CDR3 protein appears once, grouped with its most common genes and DNA. V and J calls and clone size were set by TCRdb, not the authors. This sample holds a few hundred thousand distinct CDR3 sequences; roughly 53% were observed only once. 15% to 20% of the sample is held by the ten biggest clonotypes.

This TCR came from a human donor with aplastic anemia. The chain joins TRBV12-3 or TRBV12-4 to TRBJ2-1; 14 bases in between match TRBD2. Specimen: sorted CD4+, CD8+, or CD8+CD57+ T cells (not recorded which) from PBMCs. The nucleotides read TGTGCCAGCCTCGGACTAGCGGGGGGCAGAGGGGGGGCCTACAATGAGCAGTTCTTC. It is translated as CASLGLAGGRGGAYNEQFF.